This TCR beta chain was retrieved from a study of T cell responses to AZD1222 COVID-19 vaccine. A note on this clone: Its antigen is as yet unknown.

Sequencing was performed with immunoSEQ multiplex PCR; in TCRdb, only in-frame clones are kept and a portion is missing. The sample gives around 18,000 clones, around 81% of which show up once; around 20% is in the top ten. The study's findings and limits: Spike-specific TCR repertoires showed rising breadth and depth after two AZD1222 doses. Possibly, clonal diversity was underestimated; donors were largely white British and included more females. Repertoire collection took place solely once the T cell response had peaked. Spike was spanned by vaccine-associated CD4 TCRs, with dominance at 160-218 and 743-854.

The germline V gene has CDR1 GTSNPN and CDR2 SVGIG (reference sequence). This CDR3 contains 14 residues. V lost 3 bases to trimming and J lost 0 bases, with 11 bases between them. The sample was peripheral blood, taken 28 days after the second AZD1222 dose. This chain links TRBV30 with TRBJ1-2; tentatively, D is TRBD1 (5 bases). This receptor was taken from an adult who received the AZD1222 COVID-19 vaccine. CDR3 nucleotides: TGTGCCTGGAGCCATGGGGGGACTAACTATGGCTACACCTTC. Protein product: CAWSHGGTNYGYTF.